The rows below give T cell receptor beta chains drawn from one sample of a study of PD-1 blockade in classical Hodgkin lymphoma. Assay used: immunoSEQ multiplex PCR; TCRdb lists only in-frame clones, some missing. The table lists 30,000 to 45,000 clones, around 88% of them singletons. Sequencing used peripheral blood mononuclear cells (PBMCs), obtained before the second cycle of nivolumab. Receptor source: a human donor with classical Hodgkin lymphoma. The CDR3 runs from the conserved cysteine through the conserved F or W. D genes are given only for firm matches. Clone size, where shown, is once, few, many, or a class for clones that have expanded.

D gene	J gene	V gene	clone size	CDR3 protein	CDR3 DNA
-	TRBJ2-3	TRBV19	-	CAKADTQYF	TGTGCCAAAGCAGATACGCAGTATTTT
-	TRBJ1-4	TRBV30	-	CAWSGSSREKLFF	TGTGCCTGGAGTGGCAGTAGTCGAGAAAAACTGTTTTTT
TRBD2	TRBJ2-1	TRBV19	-	CASSIRGIGTSGRYGNEQFF	TGTGCCAGTAGTATTAGGGGAATAGGGACTAGCGGGAGGTACGGGAATGAGCAGTTCTTC
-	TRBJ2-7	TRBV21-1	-	CASSGGYEQYF	TGTGCCAGCTCCGGTGGCTACGAGCAGTACTTC
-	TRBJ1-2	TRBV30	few	CAWTHNPNGYTF	TGTGCCTGGACCCATAACCCAAATGGCTACACCTTC
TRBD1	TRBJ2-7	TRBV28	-	CATWGQKAYEQYF	TGTGCCACATGGGGACAGAAGGCCTACGAGCAGTACTTC
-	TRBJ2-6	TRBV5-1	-	CASSPFSGANVLTF	TGCGCCAGCAGCCCCTTCTCTGGGGCCAACGTCCTGACTTTC
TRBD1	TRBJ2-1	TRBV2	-	CASSYRGPQDEQFF	TGTGCCAGCAGTTACAGGGGACCGCAGGATGAGCAGTTCTTC
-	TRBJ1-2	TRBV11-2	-	CASSRVVDNYGYTF	TGTGCCAGTAGCAGGGTTGTAGATAACTATGGCTACACCTTC
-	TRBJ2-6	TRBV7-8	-	CASSLTSGANVLTF	TGTGCCAGCAGCTTAACCTCTGGGGCCAACGTCCTGACTTTC
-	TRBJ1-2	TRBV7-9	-	CASSPGGIGYGYTF	TGTGCCAGCAGCCCTGGGGGGATTGGGTATGGCTACACCTTC
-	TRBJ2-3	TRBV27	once	CASCGLGVKDTQYF	TGTGCCAGCTGCGGCTTGGGGGTGAAAGATACGCAGTATTTT
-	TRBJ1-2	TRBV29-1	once	CSVAEVTGYTF	TGCAGCGTTGCGGAAGTTACGGGCTACACCTTC